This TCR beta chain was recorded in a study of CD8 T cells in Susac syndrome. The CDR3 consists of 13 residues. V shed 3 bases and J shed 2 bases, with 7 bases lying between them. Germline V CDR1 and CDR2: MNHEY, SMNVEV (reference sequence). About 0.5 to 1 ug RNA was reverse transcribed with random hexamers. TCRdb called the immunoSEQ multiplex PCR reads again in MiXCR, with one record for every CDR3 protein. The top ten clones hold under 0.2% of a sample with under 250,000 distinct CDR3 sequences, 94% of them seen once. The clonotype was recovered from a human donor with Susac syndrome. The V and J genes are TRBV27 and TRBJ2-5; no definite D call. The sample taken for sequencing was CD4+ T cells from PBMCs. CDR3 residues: CASSFSVQETQYF. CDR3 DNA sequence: TGTGCCAGCAGTTTTTCGGTTCAAGAGACCCAGTACTTC.